This is a list of T cell receptor beta chains from one sample in a study of Ad26.COV2.S vaccination and SARS-CoV-2 variants. TCRdb keeps only in-frame clones here, not all; method: immunoSEQ multiplex PCR. The table records some 350,000 clones, roughly nine tenths of them present only once. Sample: peripheral blood, taken in a trial of Ad26.COV2.S vaccine versus placebo. The source of these receptors is a person aged 18-65 years who received the Ad26.COV2.S COVID-19 vaccine or a placebo. The CDR3 runs from the conserved cysteine through the conserved F or W. D genes are given only for firm matches. Only some rows state a clone size, as once, few, many or a class for expanded clones.

V: TRBV29-1; D: TRBD1; size: .; J: TRBJ2-1; CDR3: CSVVGTAAYNEQFF; DNA: TGCAGCGTGGTGGGGACAGCAGCCTACAATGAGCAGTTCTTC
V: TRBV25-1; D: .; size: .; J: TRBJ2-4; CDR3: CASSEAGGAPKNIQYF; DNA: TGTGCCAGCAGTGAAGCAGGGGGGGCCCCCAAAAACATTCAGTACTTC
V: TRBV4-3; D: .; size: .; J: TRBJ1-1; CDR3: CASSQALARGDVNTEAFF; DNA: TGCGCCAGCAGCCAAGCGCTGGCGCGGGGGGATGTGAACACTGAAGCTTTCTTT
V: TRBV2; D: .; size: .; J: TRBJ1-1; CDR3: CASRLDQQAVLGAFF; DNA: TGTGCCAGCAGGTTAGATCAGCAGGCCGTCCTGGGAGCTTTCTTT
V: TRBV5-6; D: TRBD1; size: .; J: TRBJ1-6; CDR3: CASSPGQMNSPLHF; DNA: TGTGCCAGCAGCCCGGGACAGATGAATTCACCCCTCCACTTT
V: TRBV3-1/TRBV3-2; D: .; size: .; J: TRBJ1-5; CDR3: CASSQALGGNQPQHF; DNA: TGTGCCAGCAGCCAAGCTTTGGGGGGAAATCAGCCCCAGCATTTT
V: TRBV23-1; D: .; size: .; J: TRBJ1-6; CDR3: CASSQGAGQTLYNSPLHF; DNA: TGCGCCAGCAGTCAGGGAGCAGGGCAGACGCTATATAATTCACCCCTCCACTTT
V: TRBV5-1; D: .; size: few; J: TRBJ1-1; CDR3: CASSSGWVNTEAFF; DNA: TGCGCCAGCAGCTCAGGGTGGGTGAACACTGAAGCTTTCTTT
V: TRBV7-9; D: .; size: .; J: TRBJ2-3; CDR3: CASSTTYADSTDTQYF; DNA: TGTGCCAGCAGCACAACGTATGCTGACAGCACAGATACGCAGTATTTT
V: TRBV7-2; D: .; size: once; J: TRBJ2-7; CDR3: CASSLEQTAYEQYF; DNA: TGTGCCAGCAGCTTAGAGCAGACAGCCTACGAGCAGTACTTC
V: TRBV7-8; D: .; size: .; J: TRBJ2-2; CDR3: CASSPLGGELFF; DNA: TGTGCCAGCAGCCCTCTGGGCGGGGAGCTGTTTTTT
V: TRBV4-1; D: .; size: .; J: TRBJ1-2; CDR3: CASSPGADVAPNYGYTF; DNA: TGCGCCAGCAGCCCTGGAGCAGACGTCGCGCCTAACTATGGCTACACCTTC
V: TRBV27; D: .; size: .; J: TRBJ2-5; CDR3: CASSGQQETQYF; DNA: TGTGCCAGCAGCGGACAGCAAGAGACCCAGTACTTC
V: TRBV15; D: .; size: .; J: TRBJ2-5; CDR3: CATRVRVEETQYF; DNA: TGTGCCACACGGGTCAGGGTAGAAGAGACCCAGTACTTC
V: TRBV7-2; D: TRBD1; size: .; J: TRBJ1-1; CDR3: CASSYPGRGENTEAFF; DNA: TGTGCCAGCAGCTATCCCGGCAGGGGGGAGAACACTGAAGCTTTCTTT
V: TRBV18; D: TRBD1; size: .; J: TRBJ1-2; CDR3: CASSPPGTGKDYGYTF; DNA: TGTGCCAGCTCACCCCCGGGGACAGGCAAAGACTATGGCTACACCTTC
V: TRBV11-3; D: .; size: .; J: TRBJ2-1; CDR3: CASSLGVGDLSNEQFF; DNA: TGTGCCAGCAGCTTAGGAGTAGGAGACTTGTCCAATGAGCAGTTCTTC
V: TRBV2; D: .; size: .; J: TRBJ2-2; CDR3: CASIGVVANGAGELFF; DNA: TGTGCCAGCATAGGGGTAGTAGCGAATGGGGCCGGGGAGCTGTTTTTT
V: TRBV7-2; D: .; size: .; J: TRBJ1-1; CDR3: CASSFRNTEAFF; DNA: TGTGCCAGCAGCTTTCGGAACACTGAAGCTTTCTTT
V: TRBV5-1; D: .; size: .; J: TRBJ1-1; CDR3: CASSLVANLNTEAFF; DNA: TGCGCCAGCAGCTTGGTAGCAAACCTGAACACTGAAGCTTTCTTT
V: TRBV5-5; D: .; size: .; J: TRBJ1-3; CDR3: CASSQITGRRNTIYF; DNA: TGTGCCAGCAGCCAAATCACAGGGAGGAGAAACACCATATATTTT
V: TRBV6-5; D: .; size: .; J: TRBJ2-7; CDR3: CASSYSLSSYEQYF; DNA: TGTGCCAGCAGTTACTCCCTCTCCTCCTACGAGCAGTACTTC
V: TRBV29-1; D: .; size: .; J: TRBJ1-2; CDR3: CSVVGTYGYTF; DNA: TGCAGCGTTGTGGGAACTTATGGCTACACCTTC
V: TRBV6-2/TRBV6-3; D: TRBD2; size: .; J: TRBJ2-1; CDR3: CASSHEAGGPNEQFF; DNA: TGTGCCAGCAGCCACGAGGCGGGAGGGCCTAATGAGCAGTTCTTC
V: TRBV13; D: TRBD2; size: .; J: TRBJ2-1; CDR3: CASRILAGGYNEQFF; DNA: TGTGCCAGCAGGATACTAGCGGGAGGCTACAATGAGCAGTTCTTC
V: TRBV7-9; D: TRBD1; size: .; J: TRBJ1-1; CDR3: CASTPYSGGGWSTEAFF; DNA: TGTGCCAGCACCCCTTACTCAGGGGGCGGGTGGAGCACTGAAGCTTTCTTT
V: TRBV9; D: .; size: .; J: TRBJ2-5; CDR3: CASSGRTALQETQYF; DNA: TGTGCCAGCAGCGGAAGGACAGCGCTACAAGAGACCCAGTACTTC
V: TRBV4-1; D: .; size: .; J: TRBJ1-2; CDR3: CASSQGEHNYGYTF; DNA: TGCGCCAGCAGCCAAGGGGAGCATAACTATGGCTACACCTTC
V: TRBV4-3; D: TRBD1; size: .; J: TRBJ1-4; CDR3: CASSITGGGNEKLFF; DNA: TGCGCCAGCAGCATCACAGGGGGCGGGAATGAAAAACTGTTTTTT
V: TRBV5-6; D: TRBD1; size: .; J: TRBJ2-3; CDR3: CASSSDGTEADTQYF; DNA: TGTGCCAGCAGCAGCGACGGGACAGAAGCAGATACGCAGTATTTT
V: TRBV6-2/TRBV6-3; D: TRBD1; size: .; J: TRBJ1-1; CDR3: CASSYGTANQLNTEAFF; DNA: TGTGCCAGCAGTTACGGGACAGCCAACCAATTGAACACTGAAGCTTTCTTT
V: TRBV3-1/TRBV3-2; D: .; size: once; J: TRBJ1-2; CDR3: CASSQDVGVGYTF; DNA: TGTGCCAGCAGCCAAGATGTAGGAGTCGGCTACACCTTC
V: TRBV5-4; D: .; size: .; J: TRBJ1-1; CDR3: CASSLSGGHTEAFF; DNA: TGTGCCAGCAGCTTGTCGGGGGGCCACACTGAAGCTTTCTTT
V: TRBV5-4; D: TRBD1; size: .; J: TRBJ1-2; CDR3: CASSLRGGRIWGYTF; DNA: TGTGCCAGCAGCTTGAGAGGGGGCAGGATTTGGGGCTACACCTTC
V: TRBV27; D: .; size: .; J: TRBJ2-1; CDR3: CASSLIGGYNEQFF; DNA: TGTGCCAGCAGTTTAATCGGGGGTTACAATGAGCAGTTCTTC
V: TRBV28; D: TRBD2; size: .; J: TRBJ2-1; CDR3: CASSLSSGRAQFF; DNA: TGTGCCAGCAGTTTGAGTAGCGGGAGAGCGCAGTTCTTC
V: TRBV7-6; D: TRBD1; size: .; J: TRBJ1-1; CDR3: CASSSTGGFTEAFF; DNA: TGTGCCAGCAGTTCGACAGGGGGCTTCACTGAAGCTTTCTTT